The 30 T cell receptor beta chains below come from one sample, sequenced in a study of cytomegalovirus exposure and HLA in healthy donors. Primers for the PCR totalled 60 Vbeta and 13 Jbeta. The repertoire was sequenced with immunoSEQ multiplex PCR; TCRdb's copy has only in-frame clones and lacks some. The sample records 150,000 to 180,000 clones, roughly 82% being singletons. Sequencing was carried out using PBMCs. The receptors were gathered from a woman between 45 and 65 years old in good health and CMV-seropositive.

The genes are TRBV5-4 and TRBJ1-1; maybe TRBD1 (6 bases). The germline V gene encodes CDR1 SGHNT and CDR2 YYREEE (reference sequence). Trimming removed 3 bases at V and 0 bases at J, with 9 bases between. The CDR3 extends over 14 amino acids. Here the CDR3 DNA reads TGTGCCAGCAGCTCGACAGGTATGAACACTGAAGCTTTCTTT. Residues: CASSSTGMNTEAFF.

The chain employs TRBV4-3 and TRBJ2-2; perhaps TRBD2 as D (5 bases). CDR3 length: 15 residues. Trimming took 0 bases from V and 1 from J, leaving 6 bases between them. Germline-derived CDR1 and CDR2 are LGHNA and YSLEER. This CDR3 reads CASSQDRGNTGELFF. The CDR3 DNA sequence: TGCGCCAGCAGCCAAGATCGGGGGAACACCGGGGAGCTGTTTTTT.

This chain links TRBV4-3 with TRBJ1-4; D is unresolved. This CDR3 is built from 16 residues. Germline V gene sequence: CDR1 LGHNA, CDR2 YSLEER. Between the trimmed V and J ends, which lost 1 base and 3 bases, there was a span of 12 bases. CDR3 residues: CASSQAPRGPNEKLFF. Here the CDR3 DNA reads TGCGCCAGCAGCCAAGCCCCCAGAGGGCCTAATGAAAAACTGTTTTTT.

The V and J genes are TRBV13 and TRBJ2-1, with D possibly being TRBD1 (7 bases). This CDR3 contains 16 residues. Trimming removed 1 base from V and 5 bases from J, with 15 bases in between. Germline lookup yields CDR1 PRHDT and CDR2 FYEKMQ (reference sequence). The CDR3 DNA is TGTGCCAGCAGCTTAGATCGCAGGGGGGTTCACAATGAGCAGTTCTTC. The encoded protein is CASSLDRRGVHNEQFF. The whole variable domain, filled in from reference TRBV13 and TRBJ2-1, reads AAGVIQSPRHLIKEKRETATLKCYPIPRHDTVYWYQQGPGQDPQFLISFYEKMQSDKGSIPDRFSAQQFSDYHSELNMSSLELGDSALYFCASSLDRRGVHNEQFFGPGTRLTVL.

In DNA form, the CDR3 reads TGTGCCAGCAGCTCTTGGAGCTCCTATAATTCACCCCTCCACTTT. Its protein product is CASSSWSSYNSPLHF. The chain joins TRBV7-9 to TRBJ1-6; no reliable D call. CDR3 length: 15 residues. Germline CDR1 SEHNR, CDR2 FQNEAQ (reference sequence). V gave up 4 bases and J gave up 0 bases, with 7 bases separating them.

V usage is TRBV7-9 and J usage is TRBJ2-6, with 7 bases matching TRBD1. Germline V lookup: CDR1 SEHNR, CDR2 FQNEAQ (reference sequence). The CDR3 has 16 residues. J gave up 0 bases and V 7 bases, and 6 bases lay outside the gene matches. CDR3 sequence (DNA): TGTGCCAGCATCGGGGACAGAGTCTCTGGGGCCAACGTCCTGACTTTC. It yields the protein CASIGDRVSGANVLTF. The whole variable domain, filled in from reference TRBV7-9 and TRBJ2-6, reads DTGVSQNPRHKITKRGQNVTFRCDPISEHNRLYWYRQTLGQGPEFLTYFQNEAQLEKSRLLSDRFSAERPKGSFSTLEIQRTEQGDSAMYLCASIGDRVSGANVLTFGAGSRLTVL.

The chain links TRBV11-2 to TRBJ1-6; tentative D call: TRBD1 (5 bases). The length of the CDR3 is 15 residues. Germline V gene sequence: CDR1 SGHAT, CDR2 FQNNGV. Between the trimmed V and J ends, which lost 0 bases and 5 bases, there was a span of 8 bases. CDR3 bases: TGTGCCAGCAGCTTAGACGAGACAGATAATTCACCCCTCCACTTT. It yields the protein CASSLDETDNSPLHF.

The chain combines TRBV5-1 with TRBJ2-5, with 7 positions matching TRBD1. The DNA matches TRBJ2-7 better at its end, which makes the J call doubtful. Germline lookup yields CDR1 SGHRS and CDR2 YFSETQ. This CDR3 region has 16 residues. The CDR3 coding sequence is TGCGCCAGCAGCACCGGACGTAGACAGGGATCCTACGAGCAGTACTTC. Its protein is CASSTGRRQGSYEQYF.

The V call is TRBV2, the J call TRBJ2-4, with D perhaps matching TRBD2 (6 bases). V was trimmed by 6 bases and J by 5 bases, leaving 17 bases between them. The CDR3 totals 15 residues. Germline loops: CDR1 SNHLY, CDR2 FYNNEI. CDR3 in DNA: TGTGCCAGCAGCCTACCGTGGGAGGATGAAAACATTCAGTACTTC. It is translated as CASSLPWEDENIQYF.

The CDR3 sequence is CSEHRASTDTQYF. The CDR3 region has the DNA TGTTCCGAACACAGAGCTAGCACAGATACGCAGTATTTT. This chain connects TRBV7-9 to TRBJ2-3; D is undetermined. Germline CDR1 reads SEHNR; CDR2 reads FQNEAQ (reference sequence). This CDR3 comprises 13 residues. Drawing the rest from reference TRBV7-9 and TRBJ2-3, the complete variable domain is DTGVSQNPRHKITKRGQNVTFRCDPISEHNRLYWYRQTLGQGPEFLTYFQNEAQLEKSRLLSDRFSAERPKGSFSTLEIQRTEQGDSAMYLCSEHRASTDTQYFGPGTRLTVL.

V is TRBV7-2 and J is TRBJ2-3; 8 bases align to TRBD2. The V gene's germline CDR1 is SGHTA and CDR2 FQGNSA. This CDR3 contains 16 residues. J was trimmed by 2 bases and V by 2 bases; bases with no gene match: 6. CDR3 sequence (DNA): TGTGCCAGCAGCTTAAGGGCTAGCGGGTTCACAGATACGCAGTATTTT. Translation gives CASSLRASGFTDTQYF.

This clone was seen a single time. Here the CDR3 reads CASSRQGFDYEQYF. CDR3 nucleotide sequence: TGTGCCAGCAGTCGACAGGGATTCGACTACGAGCAGTACTTC. The rearrangement links TRBV6-5 to TRBJ2-7; TRBD1 agrees at 7 bases. Germline lookup yields CDR1 MNHEY and CDR2 SVGAGI. The CDR3 consists of 14 residues. Germline trimming cut 5 bases from V and 3 bases from J; bases unmatched to any gene: 7.

This chain connects TRBV2 to TRBJ1-6, with TRBD1 matching 7 bases. Germline lookup yields CDR1 SNHLY and CDR2 FYNNEI. The CDR3 contains 16 residues. Losses at the gene ends were 6 bases for V and 9 bases for J; bases not matched to a gene: 14. This chain's CDR3 is CASREKDRVFFSPLHF. CDR3 coding DNA: TGTGCCAGCAGAGAGAAAGACAGGGTCTTCTTTTCACCCCTCCACTTT.

V and J are TRBV14 and TRBJ1-1; D is undetermined. Germline V gene data show CDR1 as SGHDN and CDR2 as FVKESK. Trimming removed 0 bases at V and 2 bases at J, with 10 bases between. CDR3 length: 15 amino acids. The chain's CDR3 is CASSQDLIDNTEAFF. The DNA of the CDR3 is TGTGCCAGCAGCCAAGATCTGATAGATAACACTGAAGCTTTCTTT.

The chain recombines TRBV6-6 with TRBJ2-7; D is perhaps TRBD2 (6 bases). Germline V lookup: CDR1 MNHNY, CDR2 SVGAGI (reference sequence). Trimming took 8 bases from V and 8 from J, leaving 19 bases between them. The CDR3 consists of 13 residues. The CDR3 sequence: CASWGEVSTQQYF. CDR3 nucleotides: TGTGCCAGCTGGGGGGAGGTGTCTACGCAGCAGTACTTC.

V and J are TRBV18 and TRBJ1-1, with D possibly being TRBD1 (5 bases). Germline CDR1 is KGHSH and CDR2 is LQKENI. The CDR3 sequence is 14 residues long. Trimming shortened V by 4 bases and J by 7 bases, and 16 bases separated the two germline ends. For the CDR3, the DNA is TGTGCCAGCTCACTACCGGGACTTCCCGGTGAAGCTTTCTTT. It specifies CASSLPGLPGEAFF.

The V call is TRBV6-5, the J call TRBJ2-7, with D maybe TRBD1 (6 bases). Germline V CDR1 and CDR2: MNHEY, SVGAGI. The germline V and J ends were trimmed by 2 bases and 1 base, with 12 bases remaining between them. This CDR3 comprises 15 residues. CDR3 in amino acids: CASSYLTGYSYEQYF. CDR3 sequence (DNA): TGTGCCAGCAGTTACCTCACAGGGTATTCCTACGAGCAGTACTTC.

The CDR3 protein is CSVEWLGVGEQYF. The CDR3 nucleotides are TGCAGCGTTGAATGGCTAGGGGTTGGCGAGCAGTACTTC. This chain links TRBV29-1 with TRBJ2-5, with D maybe TRBD1 (5 bases). The end of the DNA fits TRBJ2-7 better, so the J call may be wrong. Germline CDR1 and CDR2: SQVTM and ANQGSEA. The CDR3 has 13 amino acids.

The V and J genes are TRBV25-1 and TRBJ2-2; 10 nucleotides align to TRBD1. V shed 5 bases, J shed 3 bases, and the junction held 12 bases outside the gene matches. CDR1 is MGHDK, CDR2 SYGVNS, per germline. The CDR3 is 18 amino acids. DNA for the CDR3: TGTGCCAGCAGTCCAACCCCGGGACAGGGGACTCACACCGGGGAGCTGTTTTTT. Translating gives CASSPTPGQGTHTGELFF.

The V gene is TRBV18, the J gene TRBJ1-4; 7 bases line up with TRBD1. The junction had 3 bases not matched to a gene; V was cut back by 3 bases and J by 5 bases. Per germline, CDR1 KGHSH and CDR2 LQKENI. CDR3 size: 14 residues. Here the CDR3 reads CASSPGQLNEKLFF. In DNA form, the CDR3 reads TGTGCCAGCTCACCGGGACAGCTAAATGAAAAACTGTTTTTT.

The CDR3: CASRGNRGPGYSNQPQHF. For the CDR3, the DNA is TGTGCCAGCAGAGGGAACAGGGGGCCCGGATATAGCAATCAGCCCCAGCATTTT. The V gene is TRBV2, the J gene TRBJ1-5; 9 bases agree with TRBD1. Unmatched junction bases numbered 12, after V lost 6 bases and J lost 0 bases. Per the germline V gene, CDR1 is SNHLY and CDR2 is FYNNEI. The length of the CDR3 is 18 residues.

The V gene is TRBV6-5, the J gene TRBJ1-6; no clear D gene. Germline lookup yields CDR1 MNHEY and CDR2 SVGAGI. The V gene lost 7 bases and the J gene lost 10 bases, with 11 bases spanning the gap. This CDR3 is 12 amino acids long. The CDR3 sequence is CASNDPGSPLHF. The CDR3 DNA reads TGTGCCAGCAACGACCCGGGGTCACCCCTCCACTTT.

This clone was counted a single time. This chain uses TRBV7-2 with TRBJ2-7; D may be TRBD2 (7 bases). V shed 1 base and J shed 1 base, with 14 bases lying between them. CDR3 length: 16 amino acids. The germline gives CDR1 SGHTA, CDR2 FQGNSA. CDR3 loop: CASSLEARGGSYEQYF. DNA of the CDR3: TGTGCCAGCAGCTTAGAGGCCAGGGGAGGGTCCTACGAGCAGTACTTC.

The chain links TRBV7-9 to TRBJ2-2; 9 bases map to TRBD1. V lost 5 bases to trimming and J lost 4 bases; unmatched junction nucleotides: 5. Germline CDR1 SEHNR, CDR2 FQNEAQ (reference sequence). This CDR3 spans 15 amino acids. The CDR3: CASSDRDRATGELFF. In nucleotides, the CDR3 is TGTGCCAGCAGCGACCGGGACAGGGCCACCGGGGAGCTGTTTTTT. Full variable domain (remainder filled in from reference TRBV7-9 and TRBJ2-2): DTGVSQNPRHKITKRGQNVTFRCDPISEHNRLYWYRQTLGQGPEFLTYFQNEAQLEKSRLLSDRFSAERPKGSFSTLEIQRTEQGDSAMYLCASSDRDRATGELFFGEGSRLTVL.

The chain uses TRBV6-6 and TRBJ1-1, with 7 bases fitting TRBD1. J lost 1 base, V lost 7 bases, and 12 bases had no gene match. The V gene's germline CDR1 is MNHNY and CDR2 SVGAGI (reference sequence). This CDR3 spans 16 amino acids. Written as DNA, the CDR3 is TGTGCCAGCACCTATGGAGCCGGGACAGCGAACACTGAAGCTTTCTTT. Translation gives CASTYGAGTANTEAFF.

The chain couples TRBV2 to TRBJ2-7; TRBD1 matches at 8 bases. The CDR3 is 15 residues long. Per germline, CDR1 SNHLY and CDR2 FYNNEI. Trimming cost V 7 bases and J 5 bases; bases outside gene matches: 13. In DNA form, the CDR3 reads TGTGCCAGCACTATCAGGACAGGGTTGCCTAACGAGCAGTACTTC. It yields the protein CASTIRTGLPNEQYF. The whole variable domain, filled in from reference TRBV2 and TRBJ2-7, reads EPEVTQTPSHQVTQMGQEVILRCVPISNHLYFYWYRQILGQKVEFLVSFYNNEISEKSEIFDDQFSVERPDGSNFTLKIRSTKLEDSAMYFCASTIRTGLPNEQYFGPGTRLTVT.

This rearrangement joins TRBV5-1 to TRBJ2-3, with D possibly being TRBD2 (5 bases). From germline, CDR1 is SGHRS and CDR2 YFSETQ. V was trimmed by 0 bases and J by 5 bases, leaving 13 bases between them. The CDR3 is 15 amino acids. CDR3 sequence: CASSLGAAMRDTQYF. Here the CDR3 DNA reads TGCGCCAGCAGCTTGGGAGCGGCGATGCGAGATACGCAGTATTTT.

The rearrangement uses TRBV6-6 and TRBJ1-5; D unclear. Deletions cut 4 bases from V and 8 bases from J, with 6 bases between. The CDR3 sequence is 11 residues long. Looked up from germline, CDR1 is MNHNY and CDR2 is SVGAGI (reference sequence). Here the CDR3 reads CASSSEEPQHF. CDR3 in DNA: TGTGCCAGCAGTTCAGAGGAGCCCCAGCATTTT.

A note on this clone: The junction departs from germline at one end; a sequencing error may be responsible. The chain joins TRBV7-9 to TRBJ1-1; D gene ambiguous. CDR3 length equals 14 residues. The germline V gene encodes CDR1 SEHNR and CDR2 FQNEAQ (reference sequence). The CDR3 is CSSSFGSLNTEAFF. CDR3 coding DNA: TGTTCCAGCAGCTTCGGTAGTTTGAACACTGAAGCTTTCTTT.

The rearrangement joins TRBV27 to TRBJ1-6; 7 nucleotides agree with TRBD1. The CDR3 sequence is 16 residues long. Germline-derived CDR1 and CDR2 are MNHEY and SMNVEV (reference sequence). The trim removed 2 bases at V and 9 bases at J, leaving 10 bases unmatched. This chain's CDR3 is CASSLSRTGRGSPLHF. CDR3 nucleotide sequence: TGTGCCAGCAGTTTAAGCCGGACAGGCCGTGGTTCACCCCTCCACTTT.